This T cell receptor beta chain was retrieved from a study of vaccination and CD4 T cells after COVID-19. Regarding treatment: roughly 10-day PBMC culture with coronavirus spike peptide pools or control peptides (ViraFEST assay). A negative selection step was used to isolate CD4+ T cells once culture had run for around 11 days. Cultured CD4+ T cell DNA was sequenced using the Oncomine TCR Beta short-read assay. The genomic DNA was obtained from cultured CD4+ T cells by extraction with the QIAamp micro DNA kit. In TCRdb, the PCR reads were re-called with MiXCR into one record per CDR3 protein. In the table there are approximately 11,000 distinct CDR3 sequences, approximately 69% of which are singletons. The V end was cut by 0 bases, the J end by 2 bases, with 8 bases between. The CDR3 loop spans 14 amino acids. Germline loops: CDR1 SGHRS, CDR2 YFSETQ. With respect to this clonotype: What it binds is unknown.

This clonotype was sampled from a human donor who had recovered from COVID-19. Material: CD4+ T cells from blood, cultured in vitro. The J gene is TRBJ2-5, the V gene TRBV5-1; D unclear. CDR3 coding DNA: TGCGCCAGCAGCTTGGCACTCGCGCAAGAGACCCAGTACTTC. Residues: CASSLALAQETQYF.